This paragraph covers one T cell receptor (beta chain) sequence. This entry belongs to a study of monozygotic twins with inflammatory bowel disease. Germline CDR1 is SGHRS and CDR2 is YFSETQ. This CDR3 has 16 amino acids. For each CDR3 protein, TCRdb gives one entry from its re-call of the 5' RACE reads, without DNA. The specimen's table records 350,000 to 550,000 distinct CDR3 sequences. This receptor was obtained from a human donor with ulcerative colitis or Crohn's disease, or a healthy co-twin of an affected twin (not recorded which). Sequenced input: blood. The rearrangement links TRBV5-1 to TRBJ2-1; the D call from TCRdb, TRBD1, cannot be confirmed without DNA. CDR3 amino acids: CASSFLGTGVVNEQFF.